This T cell receptor beta chain was captured in a study of control samples from healthy donors and cancer patients. Some clones are missing from TCRdb's copy, which holds only in-frame ones; the method was immunoSEQ multiplex PCR. This table holds 60,000 to 75,000 clones, approximately 83% found once. Germline V gene data show CDR1 as SGHNT and CDR2 as YENEEA. The CDR3 extends over 16 amino acids. Deletions cut 5 bases from V and 4 bases from J, with 20 bases between. Specimen: blood. The chain couples TRBV11-3 to TRBJ1-1; weak D call: TRBD1 (6 bases). This TCR was recovered from a man aged 55 to 70 in good health. The CDR3 loop is CASSPYAGGAITEAFF. The CDR3 nucleotides read TGTGCCAGCAGCCCCTATGCCGGGGGCGCGATCACTGAAGCTTTCTTT.